These 2 T cell receptor beta chains were all obtained from the same sample, sequenced in a study of cytomegalovirus exposure and HLA in healthy donors. The PCR used 60 Vbeta and 13 Jbeta primers. This table comes from immunoSEQ multiplex PCR, and its TCRdb copy is limited to in-frame clones, with some not included. The sample has about 130,000 clones, roughly 70% seen once. Sequenced material: PBMCs. These TCRs come from a man aged 35 to 55 in good health and CMV-seropositive.

This chain uses TRBV12-5 with TRBJ2-2; D is possibly TRBD1 (5 bases). The CDR3 sequence is 15 residues long. Germline lookup yields CDR1 LGHNT and CDR2 FRNRAP. Deletions cut 5 bases from V and 7 bases from J, with 17 bases between. The DNA for the CDR3 is TGTGCTAGTGGTCCCCTGAGCAGGGCAATCGGGGAGCTGTTTTTT. It yields the protein CASGPLSRAIGELFF.

The chain recombines TRBV2 with TRBJ1-1, with D perhaps TRBD1 (5 bases). Germline CDR1 and CDR2: SNHLY and FYNNEI. Trimming left V 5 bases short and J 6 bases short, with 19 bases between. This CDR3 spans 15 amino acids. The CDR3 loop is CASSSTGLQGAEAFF. Here the CDR3 DNA reads TGTGCCAGCAGTTCTACGGGACTACAAGGCGCTGAAGCTTTCTTT. The variable domain in full, with the rest retrieved from reference TRBV2 and TRBJ1-1, is EPEVTQTPSHQVTQMGQEVILRCVPISNHLYFYWYRQILGQKVEFLVSFYNNEISEKSEIFDDQFSVERPDGSNFTLKIRSTKLEDSAMYFCASSSTGLQGAEAFFGQGTRLTVV.